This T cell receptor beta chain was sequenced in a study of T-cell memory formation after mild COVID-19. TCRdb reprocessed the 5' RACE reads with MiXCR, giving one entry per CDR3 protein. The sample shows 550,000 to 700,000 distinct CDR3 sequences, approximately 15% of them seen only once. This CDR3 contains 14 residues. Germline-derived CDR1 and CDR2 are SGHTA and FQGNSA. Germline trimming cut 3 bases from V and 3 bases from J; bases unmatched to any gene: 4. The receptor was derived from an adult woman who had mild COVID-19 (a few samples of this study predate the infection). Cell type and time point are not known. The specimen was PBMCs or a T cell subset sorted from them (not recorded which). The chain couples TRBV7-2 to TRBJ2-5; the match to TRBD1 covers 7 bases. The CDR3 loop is CASSFRDSKETQYF. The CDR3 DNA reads TGTGCCAGCAGCTTTAGGGACAGCAAAGAGACCCAGTACTTC.